This T cell receptor (beta chain) was captured in a study of cytomegalovirus exposure and HLA in healthy donors. Germline V gene sequence: CDR1 MDHEN, CDR2 SYDVKM. The CDR3 extends over 13 amino acids. The ends were cut back, 6 bases at V and 0 bases at J, with 6 bases in the middle. Researchers ran the PCR with 60 Vbeta and 13 Jbeta primers. The data were produced by immunoSEQ multiplex PCR, yet TCRdb's version contains in-frame clones alone and is incomplete. The sample lists 85,000 to 130,000 clones; 70% to 85% were seen once. Sequencing input: PBMCs. The TCR sequence derives from a woman between 18 and 29 years old in good health and CMV-seronegative. The V gene is TRBV28, the J gene TRBJ2-4; D remains unclear. CDR3 sequence (DNA): TGTGCCAGCAGGACAATAGCCAAAAACATTCAGTACTTC. This gives the protein CASRTIAKNIQYF.